A single sample gave rise to the 27 T cell receptor beta chains below, sequenced in a study of blood T cells in healthy people across ages. A sample-barcoded 5' primer and a J-beta primer mix were used in a second PCR of roughly 7 to 12 cycles. TCRdb re-called the 5' RACE reads through MiXCR, storing one row per CDR3 protein. The sample gives hundreds of thousands of distinct CDR3 sequences, about 56% of which show up once; 20% to 30% is in the top ten. The sequencing input was blood. All receptors derive from a man in his forties in good health.

The chain has TRBV28 and TRBJ2-1; TRBD2 might be the D (5 bases). The CDR3 covers 13 residues. Looked up from germline, CDR1 is MDHEN and CDR2 is SYDVKM. Trimming pared 6 bases from V and 8 bases from J, leaving 14 bases between. CDR3 DNA: TGTGCCAGCAGCCCCCGGGGATACGATGAGCAGTTCTTC. This gives the protein CASSPRGYDEQFF.

The genes are TRBV19 and TRBJ2-7; no firm D call. V lost 5 bases and J lost 6, with 11 bases in between. The CDR3 spans 12 residues. The germline V gene has CDR1 LNHDA and CDR2 SQIVND (reference sequence). In DNA, the CDR3 is TGTGCCAGTAGTGACCGCCTCGGCGAGCAGTACTTC. Its translation: CASSDRLGEQYF.

J is TRBJ2-5 and V is TRBV12-3 or TRBV12-4; D may correspond to TRBD1 or TRBD2 (5 bases each). Near its end, the DNA agrees better with TRBJ2-7, so the J call may be wrong. The CDR3 runs 13 residues. The CDR3 DNA reads as TGTGCCAGCAGCCCAACCGGGACCCACGAGCAGTACTTC. It encodes CASSPTGTHEQYF.

V gene TRBV10-3 combines with J gene TRBJ1-1, with TRBD1 identical over 9 bases. Germline-derived CDR1 and CDR2 are ENHRY and SYGVKD. The CDR3 totals 14 residues. With 5 bases clipped from V and 1 base from J, the junction kept 2 bases outside the gene matches. The CDR3 DNA reads TGTGCCATCAGTACAGGGGGCCGGAACACTGAAGCTTTCTTT. The encoded protein is CAISTGGRNTEAFF.

This rearrangement joins TRBV29-1 to TRBJ2-7, with TRBD2 matching over 7 bases. CDR1 is SQVTM and CDR2 is ANQGSEA in the germline V gene. V lost 7 bases and J lost 6; bases outside the gene matches: 6. The CDR3 is made up of 11 amino acids. CDR3 loop: CSAKAGFEQYF. DNA of the CDR3: TGCAGCGCCAAAGCGGGGTTCGAGCAGTACTTC.

This chain connects TRBV10-3 to TRBJ2-4; 11 bases line up with TRBD2. The assigned J gene may be wrong: the sequence end matches TRBJ2-7 better. Germline-derived CDR1 and CDR2 are ENHRY and SYGVKD. The CDR3 sequence is 16 residues long. The CDR3 bases are TGTGCCATCAGTGATTCATCGAGGACTAGCGGGTACGAGCAGTACTTC. Protein: CAISDSSRTSGYEQYF.

The table lists this clonotype with a count of one. The V gene is TRBV7-8, the J gene TRBJ2-5; D may be TRBD1 (6 bases). The length of the CDR3 is 13 residues. V lost 8 bases and J 5 bases, leaving 15 bases between the germline ends. Germline-derived CDR1 and CDR2 are SGHVS and FQNEAQ. In DNA, the CDR3 is TGTGCCAGCGCTGACAGGTTGGCCGAGACCCAGTACTTC. This encodes CASADRLAETQYF.

This clonotype was seen a few times. The V call is TRBV7-8, the J call TRBJ1-1, with D possibly TRBD1 on 5 matching bases. Trimming took off 5 bases at V and 1 base at J, with 14 bases between the two ends. Germline lookup yields CDR1 SGHVS and CDR2 FQNEAQ. This CDR3 comprises 15 residues. CDR3 nucleotides: TGTGCCAGCAGCCTAACCGGGACCCAGAACACTGAAGCTTTCTTT. It encodes CASSLTGTQNTEAFF.

This chain connects TRBV7-9 to TRBJ1-2; maybe TRBD1 (6 bases). V dropped 2 bases and J dropped 5 bases, with 15 bases sitting between them. CDR3 length: 15 amino acids. Germline CDR1 and CDR2: SEHNR and FQNEAQ (reference sequence). For the CDR3, the DNA is TGTGCCAGCAGCTTAAGTGCAGAGGGGGAATATGGCTACACCTTC. Amino acid sequence: CASSLSAEGEYGYTF.

The chain is built from TRBV6-2 or TRBV6-3 and TRBJ2-1; no clear D gene. This CDR3 spans 15 amino acids. V gave up 4 bases and J gave up 5 bases, with 15 bases separating them. CDR1 and CDR2 (germline): MNHEY, SVGEGT. For the CDR3, the DNA is TGTGCCAGCAGTTCCGTGCGGACCCAAAACAATGAGCAGTTCTTC. Encoded protein: CASSSVRTQNNEQFF.

Concerning this clonotype itself: The junction does not match germline at one end; this may be a read error. The chain couples TRBV24-1 to TRBJ2-3; a weak D match, TRBD2 (5 bases). The CDR3 extends over 16 amino acids. CDR1 KGHDR and CDR2 SFDVKD come from the germline V gene. CDR3 nucleotides: TGTGCCACCAGCGATTCCGGGGTGCTTCCGACAGATACGCAGTATTTT. Its translation is CATSDSGVLPTDTQYF.

The gene calls are TRBV20-1 and TRBJ2-7, with D maybe TRBD2 (5 bases). CDR3 length: 16 amino acids. CDR1 is DFQATT, CDR2 SNEGSKA, per germline (reference sequence). Trimming left V 4 bases short and J 2 bases short, with 21 bases between. CDR3 sequence reads: CSATGGATGSPYEQYF. The DNA of the CDR3 is TGCAGTGCTACCGGAGGAGCGACGGGATCCCCCTACGAGCAGTACTTC.

This clonotype has a handful of counts. The chain couples TRBV5-1 to TRBJ2-4; TRBD1 might be the D (6 bases). V was cut by 6 bases and J by 12 bases, with 25 bases left in between. CDR1 is SGHRS and CDR2 is YFSETQ in the germline V gene. CDR3 size: 15 residues. In nucleotides, the CDR3 is TGCGCCAGCACCGACCAGGACAGAATGGGCACCTATCAGTACTTC. Protein: CASTDQDRMGTYQYF.

The chain couples TRBV3-1 to TRBJ2-4; D might be TRBD1 or TRBD2, each matching 6 bases. The J call is uncertain, as TRBJ2-7 better fits the DNA end. The CDR3 loop spans 15 amino acids. CDR1 is LGHDT, CDR2 YNNKEL, per germline (reference sequence). The CDR3 nucleotides read TGTGCCAGCAGCCCGTACGGAGGGGGTAAGAGCGAGCAGTACTTC. Its translation: CASSPYGGGKSEQYF.

As concerns this clonotype: At one end the junction does not follow the germline gene, possibly because of a read error. The chain carries TRBV6-2 or TRBV6-3 and TRBJ2-5, with a weak D call TRBD1 (7 bases). The end of the DNA is better explained by TRBJ2-7, so the J call may be wrong. CDR3 length: 13 residues. Germline V gene lookup returns CDR1 MNHEY and CDR2 SVGEGT. The CDR3 nucleotides are TGTGCCGGCAGGGCAGGGGGGACCTACGAGCAGTACTTC. Protein product: CAGRAGGTYEQYF.

In its sample, this clonotype was seen once. This sequence joins TRBV5-6 and TRBJ1-1, with D possibly being TRBD1 (5 bases). The germline V gene encodes CDR1 SGHDT and CDR2 YYEEEE. V shed 2 bases and J shed 1 base, with 9 bases lying between them. The CDR3 covers 14 residues. The CDR3 protein is CASSFPQGNTEAFF. The CDR3 DNA follows: TGTGCCAGCAGCTTCCCCCAGGGGAACACTGAAGCTTTCTTT.

The chain employs TRBV6-2 or TRBV6-3 and TRBJ2-7, with a weak D call TRBD1 (5 bases). Germline CDR1 and CDR2: MNHEY and SVGEGT. With 0 bases removed from V and 0 bases from J, the gap between germline ends came to 12 bases. The CDR3 has 16 residues. The CDR3 loop reads CASSYSGPASSYEQYF. CDR3 nucleotide sequence: TGTGCCAGCAGTTACTCGGGGCCGGCCAGCTCCTACGAGCAGTACTTC.

This chain uses TRBV3-1 with TRBJ1-2; the match to TRBD1 covers 12 bases. The CDR3 extends over 15 amino acids. CDR1 LGHDT and CDR2 YNNKEL come from the germline V gene (reference sequence). V was clipped by 4 bases and J by 8 bases; unmatched bases: 8. The CDR3 reads CASSPGTGGGSGYTF. CDR3 nucleotides: TGTGCCAGCAGCCCCGGGACAGGGGGCGGTTCGGGCTACACCTTC.

This chain uses TRBV20-1 with TRBJ2-7, with 8 bases aligning to TRBD1. This CDR3 is built from 16 residues. Germline V CDR1 and CDR2: DFQATT, SNEGSKA (reference sequence). J lost 2 bases, V lost 2 bases, and 11 bases had no gene match. Here the CDR3 DNA reads TGCAGTGCTAGACCACAGGGGGGTATAGGCACCTACGAGCAGTACTTC. The encoded protein is CSARPQGGIGTYEQYF.

The genes are TRBV11-2 and TRBJ2-7; D may be TRBD1 (5 bases). This CDR3 is 15 amino acids long. Trimming left V 5 bases short and J 2 bases short, with 16 bases between. Germline loops: CDR1 SGHAT, CDR2 FQNNGV. In DNA form, the CDR3 reads TGTGCCAGCAGCAACGACAGTGAATTGCCCTACGAGCAGTACTTC. Translated: CASSNDSELPYEQYF.

This clonotype was counted between two and nine times. The rearrangement uses TRBV4-2 and TRBJ2-5, with unresolved D. The J call may be mistaken, given a closer DNA end match to TRBJ2-7. The CDR3 spans 14 residues. CDR1 and CDR2 from the germline V gene are LGHNA and YNFKEQ. The CDR3 is CASSQAAESYEQYF. The CDR3 DNA reads as TGTGCCAGCAGCCAAGCTGCCGAGTCCTACGAGCAGTACTTC.

This sequence joins TRBV7-8 and TRBJ1-2; the D gene is possibly TRBD1 (6 bases). CDR1 and CDR2 (germline): SGHVS, FQNEAQ. Trimming cost V 3 bases and J 12 bases, with 14 bases left between them. This CDR3 is built from 12 residues. In nucleotides, the CDR3 is TGTGCCAGCAGCTTCCAGCAGGGGCGGCACACCTTC. This codes for CASSFQQGRHTF.

The chain has TRBV27 and TRBJ2-5; 13 positions agree with TRBD2. Germline CDR1 is MNHEY and CDR2 is SMNVEV (reference sequence). Trimming took 5 bases from V and 11 from J; bases not matched to a gene: 17. This CDR3 has 17 residues. For the CDR3, the DNA is TGTGCCAGCAGTCTGAGACTAGCGGGGGGCACTTACAATGAGCAGTACTTC. Translated: CASSLRLAGGTYNEQYF.

This clonotype was seen many times. This chain joins TRBV7-9 and TRBJ2-1, with D perhaps TRBD1 (5 bases). The V gene's germline CDR1 is SEHNR and CDR2 FQNEAQ (reference sequence). V was clipped by 5 bases and J by 5 bases, with 19 bases between them. The CDR3 consists of 16 residues. The CDR3 bases are TGTGCCAGCAGCGTCGGTGGGGCTAGTCAACACAATGAGCAGTTCTTC. This encodes CASSVGGASQHNEQFF.

Only a few counts were recorded for this clonotype. V gene TRBV7-2 combines with J gene TRBJ1-2; the match to TRBD1 covers 11 bases. The J segment lost 0 bases and the V segment lost 1 base, leaving 10 bases of the junction unmatched. CDR1 and CDR2 from the germline V gene are SGHTA and FQGNSA. CDR3 length: 19 amino acids. CDR3: CASSLEWRDRGLANYGYTF. The CDR3 DNA reads as TGTGCCAGCAGCTTAGAGTGGCGGGACAGGGGGTTGGCTAACTATGGCTACACCTTC.

CDR3 nucleotides: TGTGCCAGCAGCGCCGGGACAGGGAAGTCACCCCTCCACTTT. Amino acid sequence: CASSAGTGKSPLHF. The rearrangement joins TRBV9 to TRBJ1-6; 9 nucleotides line up with TRBD1. Germline trimming cut 3 bases from V and 10 bases from J; bases unmatched to any gene: 5. The germline gives CDR1 SGDLS, CDR2 YYNGEE. The CDR3 has 14 amino acids.

The genes are TRBV29-1 and TRBJ2-6; TRBD2 is a possible D gene (6 bases). CDR1 SQVTM and CDR2 ANQGSEA come from the germline V gene. Trimming took off 4 bases at V and 4 bases at J, with 20 bases between the two ends. The CDR3 spans 17 residues. The CDR3 nucleotides read TGCAGCGTTGGGAACGACCTCAGGGACTCCGGGGCCAACGTCCTGACTTTC. Translating it yields CSVGNDLRDSGANVLTF.